The 20 T cell receptor beta chains listed next were all sequenced from one sample in a study of T-cell memory formation after mild COVID-19 (dated by TCRdb to about 2021). The receptor library was made with 5' RACE. TCRdb lists the instrument as Illumina NovaSeq 6000. TCRdb trimmed public reads at Q25 via fastp, called clones via MiXCR and kept in-frame beta chains. Identical CDR3 proteins give one entry, which carries the most common genes and DNA. In this sample the table shows over 450,000 distinct CDR3 sequences, over 20% of which occur a single time. Under 15% of the sample belongs to the ten largest clones. The sample taken for sequencing was PBMCs or a T cell subset sorted from them (not recorded which). The receptor set was obtained from an adult woman who had mild COVID-19 (a few samples of this study predate the infection). The sample titles of this study are shuffled in the database, so cell type and time point are left out; the donor was told from shared clones.

The chain carries TRBV28 and TRBJ1-1; no definite D call. V gave up 10 bases and J gave up 8 bases, with 14 bases separating them. The length of the CDR3 is 11 residues. Germline-derived CDR1 and CDR2 are MDHEN and SYDVKM. CDR3 protein: CATGPFEEAFF. For the CDR3, the DNA is TGTGCCACCGGACCTTTCGAAGAAGCTTTCTTT. The full variable domain, its missing parts supplied by reference TRBV28 and TRBJ1-1, is DVKVTQSSRYLVKRTGEKVFLECVQDMDHENMFWYRQDPGLGLRLIYFSYDVKMKEKGDIPEGYSVSREKKERFSLILESASTNQTSMYLCATGPFEEAFFGQGTRLTVV.

The chain combines TRBV5-1 with TRBJ2-1; TRBD2 agrees at 12 bases. The germline V gene encodes CDR1 SGHRS and CDR2 YFSETQ. The CDR3 is 16 amino acids. J was trimmed by 6 bases and V by 4 bases; bases with no gene match: 8. CDR3 nucleotides: TGCGCCAGCAGCCCCCGGACTAGCGGGGTGTTCAATGAGCAGTTCTTC. Translating it yields CASSPRTSGVFNEQFF.

This clonotype was picked up many times. CDR3 amino acids: CASSPGGAYYNEQFF. The CDR3 DNA follows: TGTGCCAGCAGCCCCGGGGGGGCTTACTACAATGAGCAGTTCTTC. V gene TRBV5-4 combines with J gene TRBJ2-1, with 8 bases matching TRBD2. The CDR3 is 15 amino acids. The junction had 6 bases not matched to a gene; V was cut back by 4 bases and J by 3 bases. CDR1 and CDR2 from the germline V gene are SGHNT and YYREEE (reference sequence).

Many counts were recorded for this clonotype. The rearrangement uses TRBV6-4 and TRBJ2-3, with TRBD2 as a possible D gene (7 bases). The V gene lost 0 bases and the J gene lost 3 bases, with 13 bases spanning the gap. CDR1 is MRHNA and CDR2 is SNTAGT in the germline V gene. The CDR3 runs 16 residues. CDR3 DNA: TGTGCCAGCAGTGACTCGAAGGGGGGGCCAACAGATACGCAGTATTTT. Translation gives CASSDSKGGPTDTQYF.

This clonotype has just a few counts. The rearrangement joins TRBV2 to TRBJ2-5; D ambiguous. Between the trimmed V and J ends, which lost 6 bases and 2 bases, there was a span of 7 bases. CDR3 size: 12 residues. Germline V gene data show CDR1 as SNHLY and CDR2 as FYNNEI. This CDR3 is CASSYRQETQYF. CDR3 in DNA: TGTGCCAGCAGCTACAGACAAGAGACCCAGTACTTC.

This chain uses TRBV24-1 with TRBJ1-4; 7 positions match TRBD1. The junction had 0 bases not matched to a gene; V was cut back by 5 bases and J by 7 bases. Germline CDR1 is KGHDR and CDR2 is SFDVKD. The CDR3 consists of 12 residues. The DNA for the CDR3 is TGTGCCACCAGTGGGACAGGTGAAAAACTGTTTTTT. Translation gives CATSGTGEKLFF.

The rearrangement uses TRBV6-5 and TRBJ1-1; no definite D call. The CDR3 has 12 residues. Germline V gene sequence: CDR1 MNHEY, CDR2 SVGAGI. V lost 1 base to trimming and J lost 7 bases, with 7 bases between them. The CDR3 DNA sequence: TGTGCCAGCAGTTACTTGGCCGGTGAAGCTTTCTTT. This codes for CASSYLAGEAFF.

J is TRBJ2-1 and V is TRBV27; 9 nucleotides agree with TRBD1. Trimming removed 7 bases from V and 0 bases from J; junction bases left unmatched: 4. The CDR3 totals 15 residues. Looked up from germline, CDR1 is MNHEY and CDR2 is SMNVEV (reference sequence). For the CDR3, the DNA is TGTGCCAGCACCCTGGACAGGGGCTCCTACAATGAGCAGTTCTTC. Encoded protein: CASTLDRGSYNEQFF.

This clonotype has more than one count but fewer than ten. This chain links TRBV29-1 with TRBJ2-2; no definite D call. V was cut by 7 bases and J by 4 bases, with 10 bases left in between. This CDR3 has 12 amino acids. Germline V gene lookup returns CDR1 SQVTM and CDR2 ANQGSEA. The CDR3 is CSARVGTGELFF. The CDR3 region has the DNA TGCAGCGCCCGGGTCGGCACCGGGGAGCTGTTTTTT.

The chain has TRBV6-2 or TRBV6-3 and TRBJ2-1, with TRBD2 matching 9 bases. This CDR3 comprises 17 residues. CDR1 MNHEY and CDR2 SVGEGT come from the germline V gene. J gave up 8 bases and V 2 bases, and 13 bases lay outside the gene matches. CDR3: CASSYLSAGGGEDEQFF. The DNA of the CDR3 is TGTGCCAGCAGTTACCTCTCAGCGGGCGGGGGGGAGGATGAGCAGTTCTTC.

This clonotype was counted between two and nine times. V and J are TRBV11-3 and TRBJ2-7; 9 bases match TRBD2. The CDR3 loop spans 13 amino acids. J was trimmed by 1 base and V by 10 bases; bases with no gene match: 5. Germline CDR1 SGHNT, CDR2 YENEEA. CDR3 nucleotide sequence: TGTGCCATTACAGCGGGAGGTTCCTACGAGCAGTACTTC. Translating it yields CAITAGGSYEQYF.

The chain has TRBV5-1 and TRBJ2-7; D may be TRBD2 (5 bases). V lost 4 bases, J lost 0 bases, and 17 bases lay in between. This CDR3 comprises 16 residues. From germline, CDR1 is SGHRS and CDR2 YFSETQ. The DNA of the CDR3 is TGCGCCAGCAGCATCACCCGAGAGGGAAGCTCCTACGAGCAGTACTTC. This codes for CASSITREGSSYEQYF.

This clonotype has at least ten counts. At one end the junction does not follow the germline gene, possibly because of a read error. V and J are TRBV5-1 and TRBJ2-3; 8 bases fit TRBD2. The CDR3 extends over 14 amino acids. Germline CDR1 SGHRS, CDR2 YFSETQ. The CDR3: CASSFTGGTDTQYF. CDR3 nucleotide sequence: TGTGCCAGCAGCTTCACGGGAGGGACAGATACGCAGTATTTT.

This clonotype was counted a few times. V and J are TRBV5-1 and TRBJ1-2, with D perhaps matching TRBD1 (6 bases). Trimming left V 4 bases short and J 6 bases short, with 10 bases between. This CDR3 is built from 12 residues. Germline V lookup: CDR1 SGHRS, CDR2 YFSETQ. The CDR3 region is CASSQDSHGYTF. CDR3 bases: TGCGCCAGCAGCCAGGACAGCCATGGCTACACCTTC.

CDR3 in DNA: TGTGCCTGGAGCCTAGGACTAGCGGGAGAGATCAATGAGCAGTTCTTC. Translation: CAWSLGLAGEINEQFF. The chain is built from TRBV30 and TRBJ2-1; 13 bases align to TRBD2. There are 16 residues in the CDR3. The germline V gene has CDR1 GTSNPN and CDR2 SVGIG (reference sequence). The V gene end was trimmed by 3 bases and the J gene end by 6 bases; junction bases not matched to a gene: 8.

The chain has TRBV6-2 or TRBV6-3 and TRBJ2-7; D may be TRBD2 (6 bases). The CDR3 is 15 amino acids. Germline CDR1 is MNHEY and CDR2 is SVGEGT. Deletions cut 6 bases from V and 0 bases from J, with 15 bases between. Written as DNA, the CDR3 is TGTGCCAGCAGGGACTTAGCGGATTACTCCTACGAGCAGTACTTC. The encoded protein is CASRDLADYSYEQYF.

This sequence joins TRBV3-1 and TRBJ2-1, with D possibly being TRBD1 (6 bases). Germline lookup yields CDR1 LGHDT and CDR2 YNNKEL (reference sequence). CDR3 length equals 15 residues. Trimming removed 0 bases at V and 12 bases at J, with 18 bases between. The CDR3 is CASSQDRDTLGGQFF. CDR3 sequence (DNA): TGTGCCAGCAGCCAAGATCGGGACACCCTGGGTGGGCAGTTCTTC.

The V and J genes are TRBV4-1 and TRBJ2-3, with 10 bases fitting TRBD2. CDR3 length: 18 residues. Germline CDR1 and CDR2: MGHRA and YSYEKL. V shed 0 bases, J shed 6 bases, and the junction held 12 bases outside the gene matches. CDR3 DNA: TGCGCCAGCAGCCAAGACCTTTTTGTAGCGGGGGGCTTGGATACGCAGTATTTT. Translating gives CASSQDLFVAGGLDTQYF.

The rearrangement joins TRBV2 to TRBJ2-7, with 11 nucleotides matching TRBD2. The CDR3 has 16 residues. Germline loops: CDR1 SNHLY, CDR2 FYNNEI. J gave up 2 bases and V 5 bases, and 8 bases lay outside the gene matches. In nucleotides, the CDR3 is TGTGCCAGCAGTCGTGAACTAGCGGGAGTAACCTACGAGCAGTACTTC. Translated, it gives CASSRELAGVTYEQYF.

The genes are TRBV6-2 or TRBV6-3 and TRBJ1-5; 7 positions agree with TRBD1. This CDR3 is 18 amino acids long. CDR1 is MNHEY and CDR2 is SVGEGT in the germline V gene. V gave up 4 bases and J gave up 4 bases; unmatched junction bases: 16. In DNA form, the CDR3 reads TGTGCCAGCAGTTTCTACAGGGGAATAGCAGATGGGAATCAGCCCCAGCATTTT. It codes for CASSFYRGIADGNQPQHF.